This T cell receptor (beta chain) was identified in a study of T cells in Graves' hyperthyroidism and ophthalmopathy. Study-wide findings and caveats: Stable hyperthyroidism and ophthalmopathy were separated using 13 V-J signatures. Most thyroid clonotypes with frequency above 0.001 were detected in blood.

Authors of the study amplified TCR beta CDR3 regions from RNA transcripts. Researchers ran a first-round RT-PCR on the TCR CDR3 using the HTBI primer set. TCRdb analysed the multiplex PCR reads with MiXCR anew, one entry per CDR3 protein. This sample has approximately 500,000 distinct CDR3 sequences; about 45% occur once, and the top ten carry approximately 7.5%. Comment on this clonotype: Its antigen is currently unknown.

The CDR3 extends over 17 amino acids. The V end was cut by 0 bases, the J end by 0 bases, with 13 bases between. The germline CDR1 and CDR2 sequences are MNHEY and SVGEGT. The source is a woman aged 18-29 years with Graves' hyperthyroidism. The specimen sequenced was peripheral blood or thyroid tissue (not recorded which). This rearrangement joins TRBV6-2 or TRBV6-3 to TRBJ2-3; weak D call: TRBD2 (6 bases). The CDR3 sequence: CASSYSYLATSTDTQYF. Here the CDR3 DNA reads TGTGCCAGCAGTTACTCGTATCTAGCGACTAGCACAGATACGCAGTATTTT.